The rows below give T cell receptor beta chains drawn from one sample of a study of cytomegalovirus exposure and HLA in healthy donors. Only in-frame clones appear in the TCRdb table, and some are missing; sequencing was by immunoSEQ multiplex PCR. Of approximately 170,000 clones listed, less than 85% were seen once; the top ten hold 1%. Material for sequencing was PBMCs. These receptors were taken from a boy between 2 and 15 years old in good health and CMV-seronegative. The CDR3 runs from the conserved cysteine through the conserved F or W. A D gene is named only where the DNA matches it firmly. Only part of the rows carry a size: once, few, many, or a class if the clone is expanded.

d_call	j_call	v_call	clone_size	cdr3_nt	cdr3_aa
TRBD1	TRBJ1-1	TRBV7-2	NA	TGTGCCAGCGGCAGACAGGGGGCTTTTAACACTGAAGCTTTCTTT	CASGRQGAFNTEAFF
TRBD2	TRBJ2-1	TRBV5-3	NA	TGTGCCAGAAGCTTACTAGCGGGAGGGGTTGAGCAGTTCTTC	CARSLLAGGVEQFF
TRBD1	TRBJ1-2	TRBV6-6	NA	TGTGCCAGCAGTCCCTCCCGGGACAGCCATATTAATGGCTACACCTTC	CASSPSRDSHINGYTF
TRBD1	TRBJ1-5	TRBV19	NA	TGTGCCAGTAGTATAAGGGACAGAGGCCAGCCCCAGCATTTT	CASSIRDRGQPQHF
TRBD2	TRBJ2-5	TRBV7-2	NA	TGTGCCAGCAGCCCAGCCCGGGCTAGCGGACGCCAGACCCAGTACTTC	CASSPARASGRQTQYF
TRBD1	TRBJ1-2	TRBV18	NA	TGTGCCAGCTCATCGGCGGACAGGGGTATTTATGGCTACACCTTC	CASSSADRGIYGYTF
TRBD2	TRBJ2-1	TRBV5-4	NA	TGTGCCAGCAGCTTGGGGACTAGCGGGAGCTCCTACAATGAGCAGTTCTTC	CASSLGTSGSSYNEQFF
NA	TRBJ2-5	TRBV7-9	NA	TGTGCCTGCTCTCACAGAACAAACCAAGAGACCCAGTACTTC	CACSHRTNQETQYF
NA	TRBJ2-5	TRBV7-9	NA	TGTGCCAGCAGCAAAGTGACTACTCGAGAGACCCAGTACTTC	CASSKVTTRETQYF
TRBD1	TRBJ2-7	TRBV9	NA	TGTGCCAGCAGCGCGCGGGACAGGGGGCCCTACGAGCAGTACTTC	CASSARDRGPYEQYF
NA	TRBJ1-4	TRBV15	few	TGTGCCACCAGCAGAGATCGGGGTTCTCTTAATGTGTTTTTT	CATSRDRGSLNVFF
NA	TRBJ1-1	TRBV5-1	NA	TGCGCCAGCAGCTTCAGTCAGGGGCCCACTGAAGCTTTCTTT	CASSFSQGPTEAFF
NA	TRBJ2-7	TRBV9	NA	TGTGCCAGCAGCGTAGGTGGCGGGACCTACGAGCAGTACTTC	CASSVGGGTYEQYF
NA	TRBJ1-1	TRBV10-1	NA	TGCGCCAGCAGTAAGCGGGGTTTGGACACTGAAGCTTTCTTT	CASSKRGLDTEAFF
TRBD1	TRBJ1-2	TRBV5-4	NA	TGTGCCAGCAGCCTGACAGGGGACTATGGCTACACCTTC	CASSLTGDYGYTF
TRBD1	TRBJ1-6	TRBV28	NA	TGTGCCAGCGGATCGACAGGGGGCGTTAAGTCACCCCTCCACTTT	CASGSTGGVKSPLHF
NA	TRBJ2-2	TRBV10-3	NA	TGTGCCATCAGTGAGTCTGAGGGGAGGATCTACGGGGAGCTGTTTTTT	CAISESEGRIYGELFF
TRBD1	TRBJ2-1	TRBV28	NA	TGTGCCAGCAGTTTATTTGAACAGGGGGCATGGTCCTACAATGAGCAGTTCTTC	CASSLFEQGAWSYNEQFF
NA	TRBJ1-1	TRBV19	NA	TGTGCCAGTGCCGGGGGGCGACGGACTGAAGCTTTCTTT	CASAGGRRTEAFF
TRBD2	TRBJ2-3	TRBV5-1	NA	TGCGCCAGCAGCTGGACTAGCGGGGGGGCAGTAGATACGCAGTATTTT	CASSWTSGGAVDTQYF
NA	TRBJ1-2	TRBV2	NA	TGTGCCAGCAGGACAAACTATGGCTACACCTTC	CASRTNYGYTF
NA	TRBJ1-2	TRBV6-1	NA	TGTGCCAGCAGTGAAGTCGGGGGGGTCTATGGCTACACCTTC	CASSEVGGVYGYTF
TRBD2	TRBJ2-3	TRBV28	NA	TGTGCCAGCAGTTTCGGCCCGGGACAGGTAGCGGGAGGGGGCATCTATACGCAGTATTTT	CASSFGPGQVAGGGIYTQYF
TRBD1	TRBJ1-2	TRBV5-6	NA	TGTGCCAGCAGCAGAGGGGACAGGGTGAACTATGGCTACACCTTC	CASSRGDRVNYGYTF
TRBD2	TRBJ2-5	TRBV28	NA	TGTGCCAGCCGTACACCGGGACTAGCGGGAGAGAGAGAGACCCAGTACTTC	CASRTPGLAGERETQYF
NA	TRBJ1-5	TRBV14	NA	TGTGCCAGCAGCCACCGAGGAGGGAGGGAGGGCAATCAGCCCCAGCATTTT	CASSHRGGREGNQPQHF
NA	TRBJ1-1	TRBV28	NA	TGTGCCAGCAGTCCCCAAGGGAAGGGGGACACTGAAGCTTTCTTT	CASSPQGKGDTEAFF
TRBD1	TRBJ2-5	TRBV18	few	TGTGCCAGCTCACCGGGGGACAGTAGTCAAGAGACCCAGTACTTC	CASSPGDSSQETQYF
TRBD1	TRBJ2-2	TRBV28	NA	TGTGCCAGCAAGTCCCCTCGGCAGGGGGCAATTGTCGGGGAGCTGTTTTTT	CASKSPRQGAIVGELFF
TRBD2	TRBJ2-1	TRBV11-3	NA	TGTGCCAGCAGCTTGGGCAGGGAGGGCGATGAGCAGTTCTTC	CASSLGREGDEQFF
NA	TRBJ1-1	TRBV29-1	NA	TGCAGCGTAAGGGCTGACAGAACTCTGAACACTGAAGCTTTCTTT	CSVRADRTLNTEAFF
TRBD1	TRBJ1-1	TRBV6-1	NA	TGTGCCAGCAGTGACGAAGGTTACAGGGGGAAAAGGAGGGAGACTGAAGCTTTCTTT	CASSDEGYRGKRRETEAFF
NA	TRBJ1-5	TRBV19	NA	TGTGCCAGTAGGTCGGGGGTGGGTAGCAATCAGCCCCAGCATTTT	CASRSGVGSNQPQHF
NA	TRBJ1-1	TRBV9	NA	TGTGCCAGCAGCGTGGGACACTTGAACACTGAAGCTTTCTTT	CASSVGHLNTEAFF
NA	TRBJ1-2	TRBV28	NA	TGTGCCAGCAGCCTGCTCGGGAACTATGGCTACACCTTC	CASSLLGNYGYTF
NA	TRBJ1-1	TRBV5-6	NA	TGTGCCAGCAGACCACAGGGCGGAACACCTGAAGCTTTCTTT	CASRPQGGTPEAFF
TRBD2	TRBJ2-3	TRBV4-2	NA	TGTGCCAGCAGCCAAGCTAGCGGGGGGGTCGGAGATACGCAGTATTTT	CASSQASGGVGDTQYF
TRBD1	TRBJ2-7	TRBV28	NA	TGTGCCAGCAGCTACAGGGGGATTGAGCAGTACTTC	CASSYRGIEQYF
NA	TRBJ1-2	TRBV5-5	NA	TGTGCCAGCAGCCCCGCGGGTAGTGGCTACACCTTC	CASSPAGSGYTF
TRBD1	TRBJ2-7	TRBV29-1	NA	TGCAGCGCCGGACAGGTCGGCGAGCAGTACTTC	CSAGQVGEQYF
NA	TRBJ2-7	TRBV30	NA	TGTGCCTGGTCCGTATATCGGGTTGGGTCCTACGAGCAGTACTTC	CAWSVYRVGSYEQYF
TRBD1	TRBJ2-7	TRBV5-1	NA	TGCGCCAGCAGCTCGACGGGACAGCTCTACGAGCAGTACTTC	CASSSTGQLYEQYF
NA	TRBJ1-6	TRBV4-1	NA	TGCGCCAGCAGCCAGACTGATGCCGGGAGGATAGATTCACCCCTCCACTTT	CASSQTDAGRIDSPLHF